The 12 T cell receptor beta chains below were found in one sample sequenced in a study of blood T cell repertoires in COVID-19. Repertoires were generated with immunoSEQ multiplex PCR, while TCRdb's copy carries only in-frame clones and drops some. The sample carries some 150,000 clones, 70% to 90% recorded once. The sample was peripheral blood. Receptors were obtained from a human donor with acute or convalescent COVID-19. The donor label of this sample is uncertain.

The chain joins TRBV12-5 to TRBJ1-5, with a possible D match to TRBD1 (5 bases). The CDR3 loop spans 15 amino acids. From germline, CDR1 is LGHNT and CDR2 FRNRAP. V was shortened by 0 bases and J by 6 bases, with 12 bases between the two germline ends. The CDR3 nucleotides read TGTGCTAGTGGTTTGGTGTGGGGGGGTAGTCAGCCCCAGCATTTT. Encoded protein: CASGLVWGGSQPQHF.

V and J are TRBV5-4 and TRBJ2-1; 11 bases match TRBD2. Trimming cost V 0 bases and J 7 bases; bases outside gene matches: 15. The V gene's germline CDR1 is SGHNT and CDR2 YYREEE (reference sequence). This CDR3 is built from 19 residues. In DNA, the CDR3 is TGTGCCAGCAGCTTGGTGGGACTAGCGGACGGCGGCGCATTGAATGAGCAGTTCTTC. This sequence encodes CASSLVGLADGGALNEQFF. Together with reference TRBV5-4 and TRBJ2-1, the CDR3 gives the full variable domain: ETGVTQSPTHLIKTRGQQVTLRCSSQSGHNTVSWYQQALGQGPQFIFQYYREEENGRGNFPPRFSGLQFPNYSSELNVNALELDDSALYLCASSLVGLADGGALNEQFFGPGTRLTVL.

This clone was observed a single time. This chain joins TRBV9 and TRBJ2-7, with 11 nucleotides matching TRBD1. V shed 3 bases, J shed 5 bases, and the junction held 4 bases outside the gene matches. Germline values: CDR1 SGDLS, CDR2 YYNGEE. The CDR3 contains 14 residues. The CDR3 spells CASSAGTGGDEQYF. The CDR3 nucleotides read TGTGCCAGCAGCGCCGGGACAGGGGGAGACGAGCAGTACTTC.

CDR3 in amino acids: CASTVSPSGGYDTQYF. The CDR3 bases are TGTGCCAGCACCGTATCCCCTAGCGGGGGTTACGATACGCAGTATTTT. The chain uses TRBV27 and TRBJ2-3; TRBD2 matches 10 bases. The CDR3 has 16 amino acids. With V trimmed by 7 bases and J by 6 bases, 13 bases remained unmatched. The germline V gene encodes CDR1 MNHEY and CDR2 SMNVEV (reference sequence).

Only a few counts were recorded for this clone. The genes are TRBV11-2 and TRBJ2-7; 9 bases align to TRBD1. The J segment lost 0 bases and the V segment lost 5 bases, leaving 5 bases of the junction unmatched. The CDR3 is made up of 15 amino acids. Per germline, CDR1 SGHAT and CDR2 FQNNGV. CDR3 coding DNA: TGTGCCAGCAGCCCTTGGACAGGGGACTCCTACGAGCAGTACTTC. The encoded protein is CASSPWTGDSYEQYF.

This clone has a handful of counts. CDR3 region: CASSYRWGPGELFF. Here the CDR3 DNA reads TGTGCCAGCAGTTATCGTTGGGGGCCCGGGGAGCTGTTTTTT. The gene calls are TRBV6-2 or TRBV6-3 and TRBJ2-2, with D perhaps matching TRBD1 (6 bases). CDR1 and CDR2 from the germline V gene are MNHEY and SVGEGT. The CDR3 is made up of 14 amino acids. V gave up 3 bases and J gave up 6 bases, with 11 bases separating them.

The genes are TRBV4-1 and TRBJ2-7; a possible D gene is TRBD1 (5 bases). The germline CDR1 and CDR2 sequences are MGHRA and YSYEKL. Deletions cut 4 bases from V and 1 base from J, with 8 bases between. This CDR3 comprises 13 residues. The CDR3 loop reads CASSPDSSYEQYF. The CDR3, as DNA: TGCGCCAGCAGCCCCGACAGTTCCTACGAGCAGTACTTC.

The table lists this clone with a count of one. J is TRBJ2-2 and V is TRBV6-2 or TRBV6-3; D remains ambiguous. The length of the CDR3 is 14 residues. Between the trimmed V and J ends, which lost 0 bases and 3 bases, there was a span of 5 bases. Germline values: CDR1 MNHEY, CDR2 SVGEGT. The CDR3 nucleotides are TGTGCCAGCAGTTACTCGAGCCACACCGGGGAGCTGTTTTTT. It yields the protein CASSYSSHTGELFF.

This chain uses TRBV3-1 (or the pseudogene TRBV3-2) with TRBJ2-1, with D perhaps TRBD2 (6 bases). CDR1 LGHDT and CDR2 YNNKEL come from the germline V gene (reference sequence). V was cut by 3 bases and J by 7 bases, with 13 bases left in between. CDR3 length: 14 residues. CDR3 DNA: TGTGCCAGCAGCCATCCCCGGGAGCGAAATGAGCAGTTCTTC. Translated, it gives CASSHPRERNEQFF.

As DNA, the CDR3 is TGTGCCAGTAGTATAGATCTACAGGGAACGGGCTACACCTTC. It yields the protein CASSIDLQGTGYTF. The chain is built from TRBV19 and TRBJ1-2; the D gene is possibly TRBD1 (6 bases). Germline V gives CDR1 LNHDA, CDR2 SQIVND (reference sequence). There are 14 residues in the CDR3. Trimming took off 0 bases at V and 8 bases at J, with 13 bases between the two ends.

CDR3 in amino acids: CAISKGSGFPYNEQFF. As DNA, the CDR3 is TGTGCCATCAGTAAGGGGTCAGGGTTCCCCTACAATGAGCAGTTCTTC. V gene TRBV10-3 combines with J gene TRBJ2-1, with a tentative D call TRBD1 (5 bases). From germline, CDR1 is ENHRY and CDR2 SYGVKD. The V gene lost 5 bases and the J gene lost 2 bases, with 16 bases spanning the gap. This CDR3 comprises 16 residues.

This chain links TRBV29-1 with TRBJ1-4; D gene ambiguous. The length of the CDR3 is 14 residues. The germline CDR1 and CDR2 sequences are SQVTM and ANQGSEA. Trimming pared 4 bases from V and 6 bases from J, leaving 15 bases between. The chain's CDR3 is CSVVSGEDYEKLFF. CDR3 sequence (DNA): TGCAGCGTTGTATCTGGGGAGGATTATGAAAAACTGTTTTTT.